A selection of T cell receptor beta chains follows, all from one sample in a study of identical twins. TCRdb redid the calling of the 5' RACE reads with MiXCR, one entry per CDR3 protein. Of some 710,000 distinct CDR3 sequences in the sample, less than 7% were seen once. Sequencing was done on a sample of naive T cells sorted from blood. The receptors come from a man aged 18-30 years in good health. Each CDR3 is given with its conserved first and last residue. D genes are given only for firm matches. Only some rows state a clone size, as once, few, many or a class for expanded clones.

cdr3_aa,cdr3_nt,cdr3_length,v_call,clone_size,j_call,d_call
CASSSYPGATEAFF,TGTGCCAGCAGCTCGTACCCAGGGGCTACTGAAGCTTTCTTT,14,TRBV7-8,many,TRBJ1-1,.
CASSLEFGGPYNEQFF,TGTGCCAGCAGCTTAGAATTCGGCGGGCCCTACAATGAGCAGTTCTTC,16,TRBV7-2,many,TRBJ2-1,.
CASRDQGEQFF,TGTGCCAGCAGAGACCAGGGTGAGCAGTTCTTC,11,TRBV12-3/TRBV12-4,many,TRBJ2-1,.
CASSSSEGPQETQYF,TGTGCCAGCAGTTCTAGCGAGGGGCCCCAAGAGACCCAGTACTTC,15,TRBV27,.,TRBJ2-5,.
CASSLLGTTRTDTQYF,TGTGCCAGCAGTTTATTGGGAACGACTAGGACAGATACGCAGTATTTT,16,TRBV27,.,TRBJ2-3,.
CASSLSGRADRYEQFF,TGTGCCAGCAGCTTGAGCGGGAGGGCCGATCGGTATGAGCAGTTCTTC,16,TRBV7-8,.,TRBJ2-1,TRBD2
CAAGEQFF,TGTGCCGCCGGGGAGCAGTTCTTC,8,TRBV7-9,.,TRBJ2-1,.
CASSDSVGVLRANVLTF,TGTGCCAGCAGTGATAGTGTTGGGGTACTGAGGGCCAACGTCCTGACTTTC,17,TRBV25-1,many,TRBJ2-6,.
CSVVGLASSYNEQFF,TGCAGCGTAGTAGGACTAGCGAGCTCCTACAATGAGCAGTTCTTC,15,TRBV29-1,few,TRBJ2-1,TRBD2
CASSIYGTSGIYNEQFF,TGTGCCAGCAGCATCTACGGGACTAGCGGGATCTACAATGAGCAGTTCTTC,17,TRBV7-6,many,TRBJ2-1,TRBD2
CSVLSESSYNEQFF,TGCAGCGTGCTTAGCGAAAGCTCCTACAATGAGCAGTTCTTC,14,TRBV29-1,many,TRBJ2-1,.
CASSLPPFPAHQETQYF,TGTGCCAGCAGCTTACCCCCCTTTCCTGCCCACCAAGAGACCCAGTACTTC,17,TRBV7-2,many,TRBJ2-5,.
CASSSGTNEYF,TGTGCCAGCAGTTCTGGGACTAATGAGTACTTC,11,TRBV12-3/TRBV12-4,few,TRBJ2-5,TRBD2
CASVGASGNTIYF,TGTGCCAGCGTGGGGGCTAGTGGAAACACCATATATTTT,13,TRBV6-6,many,TRBJ1-3,.
CSVEPGQSTDTQYF,TGCAGCGTTGAACCGGGACAGAGCACAGATACGCAGTATTTT,14,TRBV29-1,many,TRBJ2-3,TRBD1
CASSLVALWYF,TGTGCCAGCAGCTTAGTTGCCCTCTGGTACTTC,11,TRBV7-9,many,TRBJ2-4,.
CASQGISGNTIYF,TGTGCCAGCCAGGGGATCTCTGGAAACACCATATATTTT,13,TRBV12-3/TRBV12-4,many,TRBJ1-3,.
CASSLEGVGKNIQYF,TGCGCCAGCAGCTTAGAAGGGGTTGGCAAAAACATTCAGTACTTC,15,TRBV5-1,many,TRBJ2-4,.
CSAQSGQGRNEQFF,TGCAGTGCACAATCAGGACAGGGACGGAATGAGCAGTTCTTC,14,TRBV20-1,many,TRBJ2-1,TRBD1
CSATRLRDHTDTQYF,TGCAGTGCTACGCGCCTGAGGGATCACACAGATACGCAGTATTTT,15,TRBV20-1,many,TRBJ2-3,.
CASSQELGTGFYEQYF,TGTGCCAGCAGCCAAGAACTAGGGACAGGGTTTTACGAGCAGTACTTC,16,TRBV4-2,few,TRBJ2-7,TRBD1
CASSLDSVSGASYNEQFF,TGTGCCAGCAGCTTAGATTCAGTATCGGGGGCGTCCTACAATGAGCAGTTCTTC,18,TRBV11-2,.,TRBJ2-1,.
CASGSDRGWTDTQYF,TGTGCCAGCGGGTCTGACAGGGGTTGGACAGATACGCAGTATTTT,15,TRBV2,few,TRBJ2-3,TRBD1
CASSFAWGYTF,TGTGCCAGCAGCTTCGCATGGGGCTACACCTTC,11,TRBV3-1,few,TRBJ1-2,.
CASSLPSYTEAFF,TGTGCCAGCAGCTTACCATCGTACACTGAAGCTTTCTTT,13,TRBV11-2,few,TRBJ1-1,.
CASSPSTGQEQYF,TGTGCCAGCTCACCATCAACAGGGCAAGAGCAGTACTTC,13,TRBV18,.,TRBJ2-7,.
CASYESTDTQYF,TGTGCCAGCTACGAGTCCACAGATACGCAGTATTTT,12,TRBV2,few,TRBJ2-3,.
CASRRQGTYNSPLHF,TGTGCCAGTCGAAGACAGGGCACTTATAATTCACCCCTCCACTTT,15,TRBV6-1,many,TRBJ1-6,TRBD1
CASSPAGGQYNEQFF,TGTGCCAGCAGCCCGGCTGGGGGACAGTACAATGAGCAGTTCTTC,15,TRBV12-3/TRBV12-4,many,TRBJ2-1,TRBD1
CASSLVSPQGLGSYNEQFF,TGTGCCAGCAGCTTAGTGTCCCCTCAGGGGTTAGGCTCCTACAATGAGCAGTTCTTC,19,TRBV11-2,few,TRBJ2-1,.
CASSLPLGGAGITQYF,TGTGCCAGCAGCTTACCATTGGGAGGAGCCGGGATTACGCAGTATTTT,16,TRBV13,many,TRBJ2-3,.
CASSLGAGGPPDTQYF,TGCGCCAGCAGCTTGGGTGCGGGAGGGCCCCCAGATACGCAGTATTTT,16,TRBV5-1,many,TRBJ2-3,TRBD2
CASSPGTGFTDTQYF,TGTGCCAGCAGCCCGGGGACCGGTTTCACAGATACGCAGTATTTT,15,TRBV7-6,few,TRBJ2-3,.
CSVVKTSMDTQYF,TGCAGCGTTGTAAAGACTAGCATGGATACGCAGTATTTT,13,TRBV29-1,many,TRBJ2-3,TRBD2
CASSLSEARTDTQYF,TGTGCCAGCAGTTTATCAGAGGCGCGCACAGATACGCAGTATTTT,15,TRBV12-3/TRBV12-4,many,TRBJ2-3,.
CASSYWQKETQYF,TGTGCCAGCAGTTACTGGCAAAAAGAGACCCAGTACTTC,13,TRBV6-5,many,TRBJ2-5,.
CSAKLAGGDTGELFF,TGCAGTGCGAAACTAGCGGGAGGGGACACCGGGGAGCTGTTTTTT,15,TRBV20-1,many,TRBJ2-2,TRBD2
CASSPGAKKKTQYF,TGTGCCAGCTCACCAGGTGCGAAAAAGAAGACCCAGTACTTC,14,TRBV18,few,TRBJ2-5,.
CASSSQQYSNQPQHF,TGTGCCAGCAGCTCACAGCAATATAGCAATCAGCCCCAGCATTTT,15,TRBV5-8,many,TRBJ1-5,.
CASSYWTADSGRAGETQYF,TGTGCCAGCAGCTACTGGACAGCGGATAGCGGGAGGGCCGGAGAGACCCAGTACTTC,19,TRBV5-4,many,TRBJ2-5,TRBD2
CASSQEKGGTVDTQYF,TGTGCCAGCAGCCAAGAAAAGGGCGGGACAGTAGATACGCAGTATTTT,16,TRBV4-2,many,TRBJ2-3,.
CASSFAGTHIYTF,TGTGCCAGCAGTTTTGCGGGAACACACATCTACACCTTC,13,TRBV12-3/TRBV12-4,many,TRBJ1-2,.
CSVEFRVGELFF,TGCAGCGTTGAATTCAGAGTCGGGGAGCTGTTTTTT,12,TRBV29-1,many,TRBJ2-2,.
CSALGWLAEYNEQFF,TGCAGTGCATTGGGTTGGCTAGCGGAATACAATGAGCAGTTCTTC,15,TRBV20-1,.,TRBJ2-1,TRBD2